A single sample gave rise to the 32 T cell receptor beta chains below, sequenced in a study of radiation and T cells in renal cell carcinoma (dated by TCRdb to 2018 to 2021). Sample time point, as interpreted from the label and publication: baseline pretreatment blood. The treatment or condition label here, explained by the study, means: 15 Gy SBRT to primary tumor, nephrectomy 4 weeks later. The receptor library was made with the immunoSEQ multiplex PCR assay. TCRdb mirrors the immuneACCESS table, restricted to in-frame sequences. Some clones are absent from its copies; in checked studies, under half trace to an unresolved V gene, and the reason for the others is unknown. The sample contains about 150,000 clones, roughly 88% of them found a single time. The top ten clones comprise about 11% of the sample. The sequences come from blood, collected from a patient whose treatment included radiotherapy and nephrectomy. The receptors shown here come from a woman in her forties or fifties with renal cell carcinoma.

The chain has TRBV5-1 and TRBJ2-3, with D unclear. This CDR3 region has 15 residues. CDR1 and CDR2 (germline): SGHRS, YFSETQ. Trimming took off 3 bases at V and 4 bases at J, with 15 bases between the two ends. CDR3 sequence: CASSSLPRSPDTQYF. CDR3 in DNA: TGCGCCAGCAGCTCCCTCCCCAGGTCTCCAGATACGCAGTATTTT.

The chain is built from TRBV7-9 and TRBJ2-3; 13 nucleotides match TRBD2. The CDR3 consists of 17 residues. Germline CDR1 is SEHNR and CDR2 is FQNEAQ (reference sequence). J gave up 4 bases and V 8 bases, and 12 bases lay outside the gene matches. Here the CDR3 DNA reads TGTGCCAGCGGATCCCAACTAGCGGGGGGGCGGTCAGATACGCAGTATTTT. The encoded protein is CASGSQLAGGRSDTQYF.

The chain combines TRBV9 with TRBJ1-3; D unclear. The CDR3 consists of 17 residues. V was trimmed by 3 bases and J by 0 bases, leaving 16 bases between them. Germline V lookup: CDR1 SGDLS, CDR2 YYNGEE. The CDR3 loop reads CASSAQPSSSSGNTIYF. The CDR3 nucleotides are TGTGCCAGCAGCGCCCAGCCTTCCTCGAGCTCTGGAAACACCATATATTTT.

This clone was seen only a few times. CDR3 protein: CASSSSFVRGLNYGYTF. Written as DNA, the CDR3 is TGCGCCAGCAGCTCCAGCTTCGTTAGGGGACTTAACTATGGCTACACCTTC. The gene calls are TRBV5-1 and TRBJ1-2, with TRBD1 as a possible D gene (5 bases). Per germline, CDR1 SGHRS and CDR2 YFSETQ. The CDR3 totals 17 residues. The V end was cut by 3 bases, the J end by 1 base, with 19 bases between.

The chain uses TRBV6-5 and TRBJ1-1; D gene uncertain. Germline-derived CDR1 and CDR2 are MNHEY and SVGAGI. The CDR3 runs 12 residues. With 5 bases removed from V and 0 bases from J, the gap between germline ends came to 4 bases. The CDR3 nucleotides are TGTGCCAGCAGTCGACTGAACACTGAAGCTTTCTTT. Translation gives CASSRLNTEAFF.

The gene calls are TRBV7-9 and TRBJ2-3; 8 nucleotides match TRBD2. The trim removed 7 bases at V and 3 bases at J, leaving 6 bases unmatched. Germline assignment: CDR1 SEHNR and CDR2 FQNEAQ (reference sequence). This CDR3 region has 14 residues. DNA of the CDR3: TGTGCCAGCAACGAGCGGGGGCAAACAGATACGCAGTATTTT. This encodes CASNERGQTDTQYF.

The chain joins TRBV7-2 to TRBJ2-3; TRBD2 matches at 11 bases. Germline CDR1 is SGHTA and CDR2 is FQGNSA. With V trimmed by 4 bases and J by 2 bases, 8 bases remained unmatched. The CDR3 is 17 amino acids. CDR3 loop: CASSSSLLAGVTDTQYF. CDR3 nucleotide sequence: TGTGCCAGCAGCTCGTCCCTACTAGCGGGGGTCACAGATACGCAGTATTTT. Variable domain in full (rest from reference TRBV7-2 and TRBJ2-3): GAGVSQSPSNKVTEKGKDVELRCDPISGHTALYWYRQSLGQGLEFLIYFQGNSAPDKSGLPSDRFSAERTGGSVSTLTIQRTQQEDSAVYLCASSSSLLAGVTDTQYFGPGTRLTVL.

The chain has TRBV7-2 and TRBJ1-5, with a possible D match to TRBD1 (6 bases). In germline, CDR1 is SGHTA, CDR2 FQGNSA. CDR3 length equals 14 residues. Trimming pared 5 bases from V and 2 bases from J, leaving 10 bases between. CDR3 region: CASSLRQGNQPQHF. Here the CDR3 DNA reads TGTGCCAGCAGCCTCCGACAGGGCAATCAGCCCCAGCATTTT.

The chain has TRBV2 and TRBJ1-2; TRBD1 is a possible D gene (6 bases). CDR1 SNHLY and CDR2 FYNNEI come from the germline V gene. The CDR3 is 16 residues long. V was cut by 6 bases and J by 2 bases, with 19 bases left in between. The CDR3 coding sequence is TGTGCCAGCAGCAAAGAAAACCAAACAGGGAACTATGGCTACACCTTC. It specifies CASSKENQTGNYGYTF.

V usage is TRBV9 and J usage is TRBJ2-3; D gene uncertain. Germline V gene data show CDR1 as SGDLS and CDR2 as YYNGEE. Trimming removed 0 bases from V and 1 base from J, with 6 bases in between. This CDR3 contains 14 residues. Here the CDR3 reads CASSVGHGTDTQYF. CDR3 nucleotide sequence: TGTGCCAGCAGCGTAGGCCACGGCACAGATACGCAGTATTTT. The entire variable domain, with the rest obtained from reference TRBV9 and TRBJ2-3, is as follows: DSGVTQTPKHLITATGQRVTLRCSPRSGDLSVYWYQQSLDQGLQFLIQYYNGEERAKGNILERFSAQQFPDLHSELNLSSLELGDSALYFCASSVGHGTDTQYFGPGTRLTVL.

The chain joins TRBV30 to TRBJ2-7; TRBD1 matches at 11 bases. CDR1 GTSNPN and CDR2 SVGIG come from the germline V gene (reference sequence). CDR3 size: 13 residues. Trimming removed 4 bases from V and 3 bases from J; junction bases left unmatched: 2. Here the CDR3 reads CAWMGTGGYEQYF. The CDR3 DNA follows: TGTGCCTGGATGGGGACAGGGGGCTACGAGCAGTACTTC.

The rearrangement links TRBV2 to TRBJ1-3; possible D gene TRBD1, 5 bases. CDR1 and CDR2 (germline): SNHLY, FYNNEI. The CDR3 is 14 amino acids. V lost 6 bases, J lost 0 bases, and 9 bases lay in between. The CDR3 DNA reads TGTGCCAGCAGGGGGGACCTCTCTGGAAACACCATATATTTT. It specifies CASRGDLSGNTIYF.

The V gene is TRBV7-6, the J gene TRBJ2-1; TRBD2 agrees at 10 bases. Germline loops: CDR1 SGHVS, CDR2 FNYEAQ. The CDR3 is 15 residues long. V dropped 4 bases and J dropped 8; count of bases not matched to a gene: 8. CDR3 protein: CASSWEGLAGDEQFF. In DNA form, the CDR3 reads TGTGCCAGCAGCTGGGAGGGCCTAGCGGGGGATGAGCAGTTCTTC.

The chain links TRBV4-1 to TRBJ2-7; 13 bases align to TRBD2. Germline CDR1 reads MGHRA; CDR2 reads YSYEKL. The length of the CDR3 is 17 residues. The junction had 9 bases not matched to a gene; V was cut back by 3 bases and J by 4 bases. In DNA, the CDR3 is TGCGCCAGCAGCCAGATAGCCGGGACTAGCGGGATTTACGAGCAGTACTTC. This codes for CASSQIAGTSGIYEQYF.

The V and J genes are TRBV13 and TRBJ1-1; D gene unclear. Germline assignment: CDR1 PRHDT and CDR2 FYEKMQ (reference sequence). This CDR3 is built from 11 residues. The V and J ends lost 2 bases and 8 bases respectively, with 6 bases between them. CDR3 in amino acids: CASSLTREAFF. CDR3 DNA sequence: TGTGCCAGCAGCTTAACGCGCGAAGCTTTCTTT.

This chain links TRBV7-3 with TRBJ1-6, with a weak D call TRBD1 (6 bases). The germline V gene has CDR1 SGHTA and CDR2 FQGTGA. Trimming took off 2 bases at V and 10 bases at J, with 12 bases between the two ends. The CDR3 runs to 14 residues. This CDR3 is CASSLGAGDSPLHF. The CDR3 DNA reads TGTGCCAGCAGCTTAGGGGCAGGGGACTCACCCCTCCACTTT.

The chain is built from TRBV7-2 and TRBJ2-7; D call uncertain. CDR1 is SGHTA, CDR2 FQGNSA, per germline. V lost 1 base, J lost 1 base, and 8 bases lay in between. This CDR3 spans 14 amino acids. CDR3: CASSLVGQSYEQYF. The CDR3 coding sequence is TGTGCCAGCAGCTTAGTTGGGCAATCCTACGAGCAGTACTTC.

This chain connects TRBV4-3 to TRBJ2-3; D unclear. Germline CDR1 LGHNA, CDR2 YSLEER. V lost 4 bases and J lost 0, with 14 bases in between. CDR3 size: 16 residues. The DNA of the CDR3 is TGCGCCAGCAGCCGTTACACAAGATCTAGCACAGATACGCAGTATTTT. It codes for CASSRYTRSSTDTQYF.

In DNA, the CDR3 is TGTGCCAGCAGTTATACCCCGGGGGAAGAGACCCAGTACTTC. It translates to CASSYTPGEETQYF. The gene calls are TRBV7-2 and TRBJ2-5; TRBD2 might be the D (6 bases). This CDR3 spans 14 amino acids. Trimming pared 6 bases from V and 3 bases from J, leaving 14 bases between. In germline, CDR1 is SGHTA, CDR2 FQGNSA.

This clone showed up just once. The gene calls are TRBV15 and TRBJ1-5; tentatively, D is TRBD1 (5 bases). Trimming shortened V by 0 bases and J by 7 bases, and 10 bases separated the two germline ends. Germline V gene lookup returns CDR1 LNHNV and CDR2 YYDKDF (reference sequence). The CDR3 totals 14 residues. CDR3 loop: CATSRDGGGQPQHF. For the CDR3, the DNA is TGTGCCACCAGCAGAGATGGGGGGGGACAGCCCCAGCATTTT.

This clone was seen a single time. The gene calls are TRBV9 and TRBJ1-1; tentatively, D is TRBD1 (5 bases). Germline V gives CDR1 SGDLS, CDR2 YYNGEE. The V and J ends lost 3 bases and 0 bases respectively, with 18 bases between them. This CDR3 is built from 17 residues. For the CDR3, the DNA is TGTGCCAGCAGCGAGCCCCCGGGGGAATCAATGAACACTGAAGCTTTCTTT. Amino acids: CASSEPPGESMNTEAFF.

This clone was detected only a few times. The chain couples TRBV7-2 to TRBJ1-1, with D possibly being TRBD1 (6 bases). V was cut by 5 bases and J by 6 bases, with 16 bases left in between. This CDR3 is 14 amino acids long. Germline V CDR1 and CDR2: SGHTA, FQGNSA. Here the CDR3 DNA reads TGTGCCAGCAGCCCTCTTACCCGACAGGCTGAAGCTTTCTTT. This codes for CASSPLTRQAEAFF.

J is TRBJ2-7 and V is TRBV11-2; 8 bases map to TRBD1. The CDR3 is 15 amino acids. The germline gives CDR1 SGHAT, CDR2 FQNNGV. Trimming took 0 bases from V and 4 from J; bases not matched to a gene: 5. This CDR3 is CASSLDRRTGYEQYF. CDR3 bases: TGTGCCAGCAGCTTAGATCGGCGGACAGGGTACGAGCAGTACTTC.

This rearrangement joins TRBV6-1 to TRBJ2-6, with 15 bases fitting TRBD2. The trim removed 3 bases at V and 2 bases at J, leaving 2 bases unmatched. This CDR3 comprises 18 residues. Germline V CDR1 and CDR2: MNHNS, SASEGT. CDR3 protein: CASSDGLAGGPGANVLTF. The CDR3 coding sequence is TGTGCCAGCAGTGATGGACTAGCGGGGGGGCCTGGGGCCAACGTCCTGACTTTC.

This rearrangement joins TRBV18 to TRBJ1-2; 9 positions match TRBD1. CDR1 is KGHSH, CDR2 LQKENI, per germline. The CDR3 sequence is 14 residues long. V was clipped by 5 bases and J by 2 bases; unmatched bases: 3. Written as DNA, the CDR3 is TGTGCCAGCTCATCGACAGGGGGAAACTATGGCTACACCTTC. Translated: CASSSTGGNYGYTF.

CDR3 bases: TGCGCCAGCACACCCGCCGGGGGGGGTGGGGAGACCCAGTACTTC. This codes for CASTPAGGGGETQYF. The chain combines TRBV10-2 with TRBJ2-5, with 8 positions matching TRBD2. Germline CDR1 WSHSY, CDR2 SAAADI. The CDR3 runs 15 residues. V lost 7 bases to trimming and J lost 5 bases; unmatched junction nucleotides: 12.

The V gene is TRBV5-1, the J gene TRBJ1-6, with D uncertain. The CDR3 runs to 13 residues. CDR1 and CDR2 (germline): SGHRS, YFSETQ. Trimming shortened V by 0 bases and J by 3 bases, and 1 base separated the two germline ends. As DNA, the CDR3 is TGCGCCAGCAGCTTGGACTATAATTCACCCCTCCACTTT. Its translation: CASSLDYNSPLHF. The full variable domain, completed using reference TRBV5-1 and TRBJ1-6, is KAGVTQTPRYLIKTRGQQVTLSCSPISGHRSVSWYQQTPGQGLQFLFEYFSETQRNKGNFPGRFSGRQFSNSRSEMNVSTLELGDSALYLCASSLDYNSPLHFGNGTRLTVT.

This clone turned up a few times. J is TRBJ1-2 and V is TRBV2; D uncertain. The germline CDR1 and CDR2 sequences are SNHLY and FYNNEI. The CDR3 is made up of 11 amino acids. The V gene lost 7 bases and the J gene lost 3 bases, with 6 bases spanning the gap. The CDR3 loop is CASNEDYGYTF. Written as DNA, the CDR3 is TGTGCCAGCAATGAGGACTATGGCTACACCTTC.

The J gene is TRBJ2-7, the V gene TRBV15, with D hard to call. The CDR3 runs 15 residues. The V and J ends lost 5 bases and 1 base respectively, with 15 bases between them. The germline V gene has CDR1 LNHNV and CDR2 YYDKDF (reference sequence). The CDR3 DNA sequence: TGTGCCACCAGCCTCTCCCCGGCGAGTTCCTACGAGCAGTACTTC. Its protein product is CATSLSPASSYEQYF.

The table lists this clone with a few counts. This chain joins TRBV5-4 and TRBJ1-1, with D unclear. Germline V CDR1 and CDR2: SGHNT, YYREEE (reference sequence). The CDR3 contains 12 residues. Trimming left V 2 bases short and J 12 bases short, with 14 bases between. The CDR3 spells CASSFMSVSPFF. The DNA of the CDR3 is TGTGCCAGCAGCTTCATGTCGGTTTCCCCTTTCTTT.

This chain uses TRBV10-3 with TRBJ1-1, with 7 bases that match TRBD1. CDR1 and CDR2 (germline): ENHRY, SYGVKD. This CDR3 has 17 residues. V shed 0 bases and J 0 bases; nucleotides not matched to a gene: 7. The CDR3 protein is CAISESGQKIMNTEAFF. CDR3 coding DNA: TGTGCCATCAGTGAGTCGGGACAGAAGATCATGAACACTGAAGCTTTCTTT.

The chain links TRBV6-1 to TRBJ2-3; D perhaps matches TRBD2 (6 bases). The CDR3 extends over 15 amino acids. Trimming left V 5 bases short and J 0 bases short, with 12 bases between. CDR1 is MNHNS, CDR2 SASEGT, per germline. CDR3 DNA sequence: TGTGCCAGCAGTTCAGCGGGCGTTAGCACAGATACGCAGTATTTT. This translates into CASSSAGVSTDTQYF.